Listed below are T cell receptor beta chains from one sample, sequenced in a study of blood T cell repertoires in COVID-19. Profiling relied on immunoSEQ multiplex PCR, and the TCRdb table lists in-frame clones only, not all of them. The sample records roughly 190,000 clones, roughly four fifths being singletons. Sequencing was carried out using peripheral blood. Every receptor here comes from a middle-aged woman with COVID-19, enrolled during active disease. Each CDR3 is given with its conserved first and last residue. The D gene is left open where the match is weak. A clone size is listed for some rows: how often the clone was seen (once, few, many), or a class if it is expanded.

J | D | V | size | DNA | CDR3
TRBJ1-2 | NA | TRBV30 | NA | TGTGCCTGCGGACATCAACAGGGATACTATGGCTACACCTTC | CACGHQQGYYGYTF
TRBJ1-2 | NA | TRBV29-1 | NA | TGCAGCACTGATCTCGGCTACACCTTC | CSTDLGYTF
TRBJ1-2 | TRBD1 | TRBV6-6 | few | TGTGCCAGCAGCCGAGCGCCGGGACGGACAGGGGTATTTTATGGCTACACCTTC | CASSRAPGRTGVFYGYTF
TRBJ1-2 | TRBD1 | TRBV3-1/TRBV3-2 | NA | TGTGCCAGCAGATCCCAGGGGGCAAGGAGTGGCTACACCTTC | CASRSQGARSGYTF
TRBJ1-1 | NA | TRBV7-6 | NA | TGTGCCAGCAGCTTCTCCCAGGACACTGAAGCTTTCTTT | CASSFSQDTEAFF
TRBJ2-3 | NA | TRBV29-1 | NA | TGCAGCGTTGAAGTAAGGCGGGAAGGCACAGATACGCAGTATTTT | CSVEVRREGTDTQYF
TRBJ2-2 | NA | TRBV9 | NA | TGTGCCAGCACGGGAGACGGGGAGCTGTTTTTT | CASTGDGELFF
TRBJ1-2 | TRBD1 | TRBV5-4 | NA | TGTGCCAGCAGCCAGCCAGGGGGGGGCTACACCTTC | CASSQPGGGYTF
TRBJ1-5 | NA | TRBV12-5 | NA | TGTGCTAGTGGGGAGGGGCCAAGATCCGATAGCAATCAGCCCCAGCATTTT | CASGEGPRSDSNQPQHF
TRBJ1-4 | NA | TRBV2 | once | TGTGCCAGCTTAGAGGGGGGGCGGGGAGCAACTAATGAAAAACTGTTTTTT | CASLEGGRGATNEKLFF
TRBJ2-1 | TRBD1 | TRBV19 | NA | TGTGCCAGTAGTACCGGGGGACAGGCTGGGGCGTACAATGAGCAGTTCTTC | CASSTGGQAGAYNEQFF
TRBJ2-3 | TRBD2 | TRBV9 | NA | TGTGCCAGCAGCGTAGGCGAGGGACTAGCCGGAGATACGCAGTATTTT | CASSVGEGLAGDTQYF
TRBJ2-1 | NA | TRBV30 | NA | TGTGCCTGGAGTCTACGAGGTTTGAGCTCCTACAATGAGCAGTTCTTC | CAWSLRGLSSYNEQFF
TRBJ1-2 | NA | TRBV7-2 | NA | TGTGCCAGCAGCCAAATCCCACTTTATGGCTACACCTTC | CASSQIPLYGYTF
TRBJ1-3 | NA | TRBV18 | few | TGTGCCAGCTCACCAGGACAGATGAACACCATATATTTT | CASSPGQMNTIYF
TRBJ2-1 | TRBD1 | TRBV29-1 | NA | TGCAGCGTCAGGTCCGGGACAGGGGATGAGCAGTTCTTC | CSVRSGTGDEQFF
TRBJ1-1 | NA | TRBV5-6 | NA | TGTGCCAGCAGCCCCGCGAGCGGGGCTCGGGCTGAAGCTTTCTTT | CASSPASGARAEAFF
TRBJ2-3 | NA | TRBV5-4 | NA | TGTGCCAGGAGTAGCGCGCCCACAGATACGCAGTATTTT | CARSSAPTDTQYF
TRBJ2-7 | NA | TRBV12-5 | NA | TGTGCTAGTGGTTTGGATAGGGGGAACGAGCAGTACTTC | CASGLDRGNEQYF
TRBJ2-5 | NA | TRBV4-2 | NA | TGTGCCAGCAGCCAAAGTAGCTCCGGGGAGACCCAGTACTTC | CASSQSSSGETQYF
TRBJ2-5 | NA | TRBV7-3 | NA | TGTGCCAGCAGCTTAACCGCGTGGGGGAGCGGGGAGACCCAGTACTTC | CASSLTAWGSGETQYF
TRBJ2-3 | NA | TRBV11-2 | NA | TGTGCCAGCAGCCTGATTGGACAGTTTCTCGCAGATACGCAGTATTTT | CASSLIGQFLADTQYF
TRBJ2-1 | NA | TRBV27 | NA | TGTGCCAGCAGTTTATCCCTGCAGGGAACCAATGAGCAGTTCTTC | CASSLSLQGTNEQFF
TRBJ2-7 | TRBD1 | TRBV29-1 | NA | TGCAGCGTTGAAAGTGGACAGGGGGCGGGCGAGCAGTACTTC | CSVESGQGAGEQYF
TRBJ2-1 | TRBD2 | TRBV27 | NA | TGTGCCAGCAGGACTAGCGGAGAGCAGTTCTTC | CASRTSGEQFF
TRBJ2-2 | NA | TRBV7-8 | NA | TGTGCCAGCAGCCCTGTGCGCACCGGGGAGCTGTTTTTT | CASSPVRTGELFF
TRBJ2-5 | TRBD2 | TRBV25-1 | NA | TGTGCCAGCAGCCCTCCCGCGGGGGTAGAGACCCAGTACTTC | CASSPPAGVETQYF
TRBJ2-4 | NA | TRBV7-9 | NA | TGTGCCAGCAGCCTACTTGGGAGCATTCAGTACTTC | CASSLLGSIQYF
TRBJ1-1 | TRBD1 | TRBV6-2/TRBV6-3 | NA | TGTGCCAGCAGCCCCTCGGGACAGGGAATAACTGAAGCTTTCTTT | CASSPSGQGITEAFF
TRBJ2-5 | NA | TRBV28 | few | TGTGCCAGCAGCCCCCCGGTCGAGGGCCCAGAGACCCAGTACTTC | CASSPPVEGPETQYF
TRBJ1-3 | NA | TRBV10-3 | NA | TGTGCCATGAGGGCCGTTTCCTCTGGAAACACCATATATTTT | CAMRAVSSGNTIYF
TRBJ2-1 | NA | TRBV6-1 | once | TGTGCCAGCAGTGAAGCGTCGGCGGCTCCGCAGTTCTTC | CASSEASAAPQFF
TRBJ2-3 | NA | TRBV2 | NA | TGTGCCAGCAGTGGTACTGCGGAGATAGCAGATACGCAGTATTTT | CASSGTAEIADTQYF
TRBJ2-1 | NA | TRBV2 | NA | TGTGCCAGCAGTAGACAGTCCAATGAGCAGTTCTTC | CASSRQSNEQFF
TRBJ2-3 | NA | TRBV7-2 | NA | TGTGCCAGCAGCCCTCTCCGGGGGAAAGCAGATACGCAGTATTTT | CASSPLRGKADTQYF
TRBJ1-1 | NA | TRBV19 | NA | TGTGCCAGTAGTCCCACAGAGACAGGCGGGAACACTGAAGCTTTCTTT | CASSPTETGGNTEAFF
TRBJ2-3 | NA | TRBV27 | NA | TGTGCCAGCAGACCGCGGAGCACAGATACGCAGTATTTT | CASRPRSTDTQYF
TRBJ2-3 | TRBD1 | TRBV10-3 | NA | TGTGCCATCACCGGACAGGGGGCAGATACGCAGTATTTT | CAITGQGADTQYF
TRBJ2-7 | TRBD2 | TRBV6-5 | NA | TGTGCCAGCAGTTATATTGCGGGAGCCCACTACGAGCAGTACTTC | CASSYIAGAHYEQYF
TRBJ1-4 | TRBD1 | TRBV6-5 | NA | TGTGCCAGCAGTTACGGGGGGACAGGGAGGGAAAAACTGTTTTTT | CASSYGGTGREKLFF
TRBJ1-6 | NA | TRBV2 | NA | TGTGCCAGCAGCGCCAGAAGGAGCTCCTATAATTCACCCCTCCACTTT | CASSARRSSYNSPLHF